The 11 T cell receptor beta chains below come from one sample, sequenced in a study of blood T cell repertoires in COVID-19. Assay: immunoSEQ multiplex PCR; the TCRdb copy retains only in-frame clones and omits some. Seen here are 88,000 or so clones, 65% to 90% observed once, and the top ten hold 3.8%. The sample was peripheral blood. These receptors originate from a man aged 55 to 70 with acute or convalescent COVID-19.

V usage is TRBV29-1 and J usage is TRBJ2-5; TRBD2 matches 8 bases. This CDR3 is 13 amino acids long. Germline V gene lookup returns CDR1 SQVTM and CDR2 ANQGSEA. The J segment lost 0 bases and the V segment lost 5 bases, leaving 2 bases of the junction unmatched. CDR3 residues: CSVSGGYQETQYF. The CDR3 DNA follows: TGCAGCGTTTCGGGGGGGTACCAAGAGACCCAGTACTTC. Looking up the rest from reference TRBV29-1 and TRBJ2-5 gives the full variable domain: SAVISQKPSRDICQRGTSLTIQCQVDSQVTMMFWYRQQPGQSLTLIATANQGSEATYESGFVIDKFPISRPNLTFSTLTVSNMSPEDSSIYLCSVSGGYQETQYFGPGTRLLVL.

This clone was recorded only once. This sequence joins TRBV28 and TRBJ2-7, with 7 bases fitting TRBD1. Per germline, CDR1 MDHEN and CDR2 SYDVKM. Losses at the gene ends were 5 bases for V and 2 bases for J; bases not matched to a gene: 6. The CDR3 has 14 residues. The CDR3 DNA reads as TGTGCCAGCAGTCACACAGGGGACCCCTACGAGCAGTACTTC. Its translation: CASSHTGDPYEQYF.

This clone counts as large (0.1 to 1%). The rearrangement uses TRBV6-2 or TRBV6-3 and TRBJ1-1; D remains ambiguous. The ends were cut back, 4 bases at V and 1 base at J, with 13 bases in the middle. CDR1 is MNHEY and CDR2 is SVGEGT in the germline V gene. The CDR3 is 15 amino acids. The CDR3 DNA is TGTGCCAGCAGTTCGCCCCTCCCGGGGAACACTGAAGCTTTCTTT. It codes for CASSSPLPGNTEAFF.

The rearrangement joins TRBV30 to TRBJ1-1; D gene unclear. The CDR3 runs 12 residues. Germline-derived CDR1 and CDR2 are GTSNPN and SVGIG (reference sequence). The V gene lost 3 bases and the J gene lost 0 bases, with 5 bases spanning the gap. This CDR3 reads CAWRGMNTEAFF. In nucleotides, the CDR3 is TGTGCCTGGAGGGGCATGAACACTGAAGCTTTCTTT.

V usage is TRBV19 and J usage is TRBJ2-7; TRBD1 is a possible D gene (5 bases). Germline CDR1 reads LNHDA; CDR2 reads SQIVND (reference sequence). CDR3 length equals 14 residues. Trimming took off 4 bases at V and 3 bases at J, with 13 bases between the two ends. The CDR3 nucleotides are TGTGCCAGTAGTAGGGGCCTCGATGTCTACGAGCAGTACTTC. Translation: CASSRGLDVYEQYF.

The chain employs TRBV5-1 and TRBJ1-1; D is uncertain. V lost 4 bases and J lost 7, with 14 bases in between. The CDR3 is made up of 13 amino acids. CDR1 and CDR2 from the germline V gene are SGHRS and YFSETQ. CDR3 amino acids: CASSTAELYEAFF. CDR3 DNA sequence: TGCGCCAGCAGCACGGCAGAACTATATGAAGCTTTCTTT. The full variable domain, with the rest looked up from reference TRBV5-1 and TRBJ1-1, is KAGVTQTPRYLIKTRGQQVTLSCSPISGHRSVSWYQQTPGQGLQFLFEYFSETQRNKGNFPGRFSGRQFSNSRSEMNVSTLELGDSALYLCASSTAELYEAFFGQGTRLTVV.

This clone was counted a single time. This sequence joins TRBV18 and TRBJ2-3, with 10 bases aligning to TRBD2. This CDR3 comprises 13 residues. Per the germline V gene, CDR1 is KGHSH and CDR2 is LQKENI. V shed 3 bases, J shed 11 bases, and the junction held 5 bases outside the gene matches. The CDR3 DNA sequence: TGTGCCAGCTCACCCGGTAGCGGGGGGTTGCAGTATTTT. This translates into CASSPGSGGLQYF. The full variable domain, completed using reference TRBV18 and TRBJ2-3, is NAGVMQNPRHLVRRRGQEARLRCSPMKGHSHVYWYRQLPEEGLKFMVYLQKENIIDESGMPKERFSAEFPKEGPSILRIQQVVRGDSAAYFCASSPGSGGLQYFGPGTRLTVL.

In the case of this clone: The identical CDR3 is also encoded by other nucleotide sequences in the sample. The CDR3 region is CASSLTGSNQPQHF. CDR3 nucleotide sequence: TGTGCCAGCAGTCTCACAGGGAGCAATCAGCCCCAGCATTTT. J is TRBJ1-5 and V is TRBV25-1, with D possibly matching TRBD1 (6 bases). The CDR3 covers 14 residues. V dropped 5 bases and J dropped 1 base, with 9 bases sitting between them. Per germline, CDR1 MGHDK and CDR2 SYGVNS. Using reference TRBV25-1 and TRBJ1-5 for the parts outside the CDR3, the full variable domain is EADIYQTPRYLVIGTGKKITLECSQTMGHDKMYWYQQDPGMELHLIHYSYGVNSTEKGDLSSESTVSRIRTEHFPLTLESARPSHTSQYLCASSLTGSNQPQHFGDGTRLSIL.

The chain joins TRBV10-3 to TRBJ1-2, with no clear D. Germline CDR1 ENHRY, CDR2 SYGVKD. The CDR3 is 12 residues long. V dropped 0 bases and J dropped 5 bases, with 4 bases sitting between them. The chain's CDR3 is CAISESQYGYTF. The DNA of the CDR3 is TGTGCCATCAGTGAGTCCCAGTATGGCTACACCTTC.

The CDR3 nucleotides read TGTGCCAGCAGTTACCCCCGCCCTAGTCAAGAGACCCAGTACTTC. It codes for CASSYPRPSQETQYF. The rearrangement links TRBV6-2 or TRBV6-3 to TRBJ2-5; D not resolved. The germline CDR1 and CDR2 sequences are MNHEY and SVGEGT. With 2 bases removed from V and 2 bases from J, the gap between germline ends came to 12 bases. This CDR3 region has 15 residues.

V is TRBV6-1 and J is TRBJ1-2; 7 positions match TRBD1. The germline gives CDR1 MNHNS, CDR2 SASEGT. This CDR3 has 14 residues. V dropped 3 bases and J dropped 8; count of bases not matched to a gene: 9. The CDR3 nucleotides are TGTGCCAGCAGTGACGGACAGGATGCCAGGGGCTACACCTTC. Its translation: CASSDGQDARGYTF.